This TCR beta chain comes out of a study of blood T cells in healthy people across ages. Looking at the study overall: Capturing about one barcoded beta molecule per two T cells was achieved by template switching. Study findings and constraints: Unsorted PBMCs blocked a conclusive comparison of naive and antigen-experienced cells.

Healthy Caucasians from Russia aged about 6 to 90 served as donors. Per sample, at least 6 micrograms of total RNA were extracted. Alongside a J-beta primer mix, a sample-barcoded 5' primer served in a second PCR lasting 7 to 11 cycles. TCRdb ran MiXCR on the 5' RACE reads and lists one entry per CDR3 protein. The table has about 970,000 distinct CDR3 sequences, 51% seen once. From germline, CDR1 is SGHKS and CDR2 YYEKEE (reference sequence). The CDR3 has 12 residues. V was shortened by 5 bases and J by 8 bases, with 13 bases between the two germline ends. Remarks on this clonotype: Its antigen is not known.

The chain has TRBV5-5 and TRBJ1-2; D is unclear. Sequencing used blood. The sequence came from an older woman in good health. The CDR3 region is CASSIDIDGYTF. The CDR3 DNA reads TGTGCCAGCAGTATTGACATTGACGGCTACACCTTC.